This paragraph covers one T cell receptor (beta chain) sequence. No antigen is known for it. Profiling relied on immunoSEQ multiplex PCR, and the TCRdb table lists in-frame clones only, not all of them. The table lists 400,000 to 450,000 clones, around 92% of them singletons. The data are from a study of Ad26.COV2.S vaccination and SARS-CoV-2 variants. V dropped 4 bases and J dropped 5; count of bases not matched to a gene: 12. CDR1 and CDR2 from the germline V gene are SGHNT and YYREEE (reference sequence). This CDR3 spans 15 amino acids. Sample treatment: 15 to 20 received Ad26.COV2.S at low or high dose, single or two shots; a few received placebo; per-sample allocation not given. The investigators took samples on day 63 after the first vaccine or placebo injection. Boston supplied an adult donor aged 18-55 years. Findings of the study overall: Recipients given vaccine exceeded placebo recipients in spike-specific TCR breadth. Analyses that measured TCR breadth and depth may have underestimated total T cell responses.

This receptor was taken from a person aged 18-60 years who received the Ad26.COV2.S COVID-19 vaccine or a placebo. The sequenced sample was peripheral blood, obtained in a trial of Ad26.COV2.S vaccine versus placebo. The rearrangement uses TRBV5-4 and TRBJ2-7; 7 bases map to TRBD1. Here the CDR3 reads CASSRNPTGANEQYF. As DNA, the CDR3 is TGTGCCAGCAGCAGAAACCCCACAGGGGCCAACGAGCAGTACTTC. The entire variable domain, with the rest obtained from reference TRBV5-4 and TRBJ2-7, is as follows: ETGVTQSPTHLIKTRGQQVTLRCSSQSGHNTVSWYQQALGQGPQFIFQYYREEENGRGNFPPRFSGLQFPNYSSELNVNALELDDSALYLCASSRNPTGANEQYFGPGTRLTVT.